This entry lists 16 T cell receptor beta chains sequenced from one sample in a study of blood T cell repertoires in COVID-19. Produced via immunoSEQ multiplex PCR; TCRdb's table is partial and in-frame only. In the table there are about 380,000 clones, about 88% of which are singletons. Input material: PBMCs or T cells enriched from blood (not recorded which). These receptors were collected from a woman under 30 who had recovered from COVID-19.

This chain connects TRBV28 to TRBJ2-5; tentative D call: TRBD1 (6 bases). V was cut by 5 bases and J by 0 bases, with 10 bases left in between. The CDR3 runs 14 residues. Germline CDR1 reads MDHEN; CDR2 reads SYDVKM. The CDR3 sequence: CASSSWDNQETQYF. The CDR3 bases are TGTGCCAGCAGTAGCTGGGACAACCAAGAGACCCAGTACTTC.

J is TRBJ1-3 and V is TRBV7-8; the D is unclear. Trimming removed 0 bases at V and 8 bases at J, with 8 bases between. The germline CDR1 and CDR2 sequences are SGHVS and FQNEAQ. The CDR3 is made up of 13 amino acids. The CDR3 sequence is CASSLAGGDTIYF. The CDR3 coding sequence is TGTGCCAGCAGCTTAGCTGGCGGGGACACCATATATTTT. The complete variable domain, with remaining parts taken from reference TRBV7-8 and TRBJ1-3, reads GAGVSQSPRYKVAKRGQDVALRCDPISGHVSLFWYQQALGQGPEFLTYFQNEAQLDKSGLPSDRFFAERPEGSVSTLKIQRTQQEDSAVYLCASSLAGGDTIYFGEGSWLTVV.

V and J are TRBV4-1 and TRBJ2-1; 10 nucleotides agree with TRBD2. The CDR3 spans 17 residues. The germline CDR1 and CDR2 sequences are MGHRA and YSYEKL. V trimming: 4 bases; J trimming: 5 bases; junction bases outside the gene matches: 11. The CDR3 reads CASSPFGAGGPHNEQFF. In DNA, the CDR3 is TGCGCCAGCAGCCCCTTTGGAGCGGGGGGGCCCCACAATGAGCAGTTCTTC.

The chain links TRBV13 to TRBJ2-1, with TRBD2 identical over 9 bases. The J segment lost 9 bases and the V segment lost 0 bases, leaving 9 bases of the junction unmatched. CDR3 length: 16 amino acids. Germline CDR1 is PRHDT and CDR2 is FYEKMQ (reference sequence). The CDR3 DNA follows: TGTGCCAGCAGCTTAGGCCGTAGCGGGGGACGGAGTGAGCAGTTCTTC. It specifies CASSLGRSGGRSEQFF.

V is TRBV6-5 and J is TRBJ2-5, with 7 bases fitting TRBD2. Unmatched junction bases numbered 10, after V lost 11 bases and J lost 7 bases. Germline V gene sequence: CDR1 MNHEY, CDR2 SVGAGI. This CDR3 comprises 12 residues. As DNA, the CDR3 is TGTGCCGCACGGGGGGACCAGCTGACCCAGTACTTC. Protein: CAARGDQLTQYF.

The V call is TRBV30, the J call TRBJ1-6; 7 bases are shared with TRBD1. The CDR3 consists of 14 residues. Germline V CDR1 and CDR2: GTSNPN, SVGIG (reference sequence). After removal of 0 bases from V and 9 bases from J, the junction contained 5 bases not matched to a gene. CDR3 sequence reads: CAWSVRQGRSPLHF. The CDR3 bases are TGTGCCTGGAGTGTACGACAGGGTCGTTCACCCCTCCACTTT.

This clone came up a few times. The chain is built from TRBV5-1 and TRBJ1-1; no firm D call. This CDR3 has 13 amino acids. Germline CDR1 and CDR2: SGHRS and YFSETQ. V was clipped by 0 bases and J by 5 bases, with 8 bases between them. The CDR3 nucleotides read TGCGCCAGCAGCTTGGCCTCGCGGACTGAAGCTTTCTTT. It translates to CASSLASRTEAFF.

The chain couples TRBV7-2 to TRBJ2-5; D gene ambiguous. Germline V CDR1 and CDR2: SGHTA, FQGNSA. Trimming shortened V by 5 bases and J by 5 bases, and 12 bases separated the two germline ends. This CDR3 has 13 residues. The CDR3, as DNA: TGTGCCAGCAGCGGGCCACCAGTGGAGACCCAGTACTTC. Amino acid sequence: CASSGPPVETQYF.

The chain couples TRBV4-1 to TRBJ1-1; D possibly corresponds to TRBD1 (5 bases). The germline V and J ends were trimmed by 0 bases and 0 bases, with 8 bases remaining between them. The germline V gene has CDR1 MGHRA and CDR2 YSYEKL. This CDR3 is built from 15 residues. CDR3 protein: CASSQDQGMNTEAFF. The DNA for the CDR3 is TGCGCCAGCAGCCAAGATCAGGGAATGAACACTGAAGCTTTCTTT.

The chain joins TRBV5-4 to TRBJ2-1; D is unresolved. In germline, CDR1 is SGHNT, CDR2 YYREEE (reference sequence). Trimming shortened V by 0 bases and J by 1 base, and 8 bases separated the two germline ends. CDR3 length: 15 amino acids. The CDR3 region is CASSLVQTSYNEQFF. The CDR3 nucleotides read TGTGCCAGCAGCTTGGTTCAGACTTCCTACAATGAGCAGTTCTTC.

The chain has TRBV6-5 and TRBJ1-2; no clear D. The germline CDR1 and CDR2 sequences are MNHEY and SVGAGI. CDR3 length: 14 residues. The germline V and J ends were trimmed by 2 bases and 0 bases, with 7 bases remaining between them. DNA of the CDR3: TGTGCCAGCAGTTACCGCGGGGCTAACTATGGCTACACCTTC. As protein: CASSYRGANYGYTF.

The V gene is TRBV7-8, the J gene TRBJ1-2; D is unclear. CDR1 SGHVS and CDR2 FQNEAQ come from the germline V gene. The CDR3 extends over 13 amino acids. V lost 3 bases and J 1 base, leaving 6 bases between the germline ends. DNA of the CDR3: TGTGCCAGCAGCTTGCGCAATAACTATGGCTACACCTTC. Protein: CASSLRNNYGYTF.

V is TRBV6-5 and J is TRBJ1-5; 7 nucleotides agree with TRBD1. The J segment lost 3 bases and the V segment lost 5 bases, leaving 4 bases of the junction unmatched. CDR1 is MNHEY and CDR2 is SVGAGI in the germline V gene. CDR3 length: 14 amino acids. CDR3: CASSLTGYNQPQHF. The CDR3 DNA follows: TGTGCCAGCAGTCTGACAGGGTACAATCAGCCCCAGCATTTT.

This clone was detected only a few times. V usage is TRBV3-1 (or the pseudogene TRBV3-2) and J usage is TRBJ2-3; TRBD2 agrees at 8 bases. The germline CDR1 and CDR2 sequences are LGHDT and YNNKEL (reference sequence). This CDR3 comprises 16 residues. The V gene end was trimmed by 4 bases and the J gene end by 3 bases; junction bases not matched to a gene: 9. This chain's CDR3 is CASSPVSGGATDTQYF. Here the CDR3 DNA reads TGTGCCAGCAGCCCCGTTTCGGGGGGGGCGACAGATACGCAGTATTTT.

The V and J genes are TRBV6-5 and TRBJ2-2; possible D gene TRBD2, 6 bases. Germline V lookup: CDR1 MNHEY, CDR2 SVGAGI. The ends were cut back, 7 bases at V and 3 bases at J, with 15 bases in the middle. The CDR3 contains 15 residues. Written as DNA, the CDR3 is TGTGCCAGCACAATCGGAGGGGATGACACCGGGGAGCTGTTTTTT. The encoded protein is CASTIGGDDTGELFF.

The genes are TRBV3-1 (or the pseudogene TRBV3-2) and TRBJ1-1; D unresolved. Trimming pared 1 base from V and 5 bases from J, leaving 8 bases between. The CDR3 is 13 residues long. CDR1 is LGHDT, CDR2 YNNKEL, per germline (reference sequence). CDR3 loop: CASSQAVVTEAFF. CDR3 nucleotide sequence: TGTGCCAGCAGCCAAGCAGTTGTTACTGAAGCTTTCTTT.